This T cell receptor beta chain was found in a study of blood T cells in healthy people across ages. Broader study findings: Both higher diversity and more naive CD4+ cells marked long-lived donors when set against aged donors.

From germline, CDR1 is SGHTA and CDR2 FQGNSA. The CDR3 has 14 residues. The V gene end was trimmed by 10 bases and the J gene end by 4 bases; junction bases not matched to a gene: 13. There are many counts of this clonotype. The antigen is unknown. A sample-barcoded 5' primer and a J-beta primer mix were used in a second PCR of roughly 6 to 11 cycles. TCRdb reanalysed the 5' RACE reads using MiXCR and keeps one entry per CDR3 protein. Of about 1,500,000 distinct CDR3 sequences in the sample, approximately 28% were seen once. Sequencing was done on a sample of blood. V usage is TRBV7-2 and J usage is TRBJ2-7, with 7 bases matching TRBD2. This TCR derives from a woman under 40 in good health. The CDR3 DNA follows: TGTGCCACCAAGGTCGGCGGGAGCGGATACGAGCAGTACTTC. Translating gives CATKVGGSGYEQYF.